The following is a T cell receptor beta chain sequence with its context. The data stem from a study of blood T cell repertoires in COVID-19. Assay used: immunoSEQ multiplex PCR; TCRdb lists only in-frame clones, some missing. The sample contains around 140,000 clones, 88% of which appear only once. The TCR originated in a man in his 70s with active COVID-19. Sample: peripheral blood.

The CDR3 nucleotides read TGTGCCAGCAGCCCTGGACTAGCGGTCGGGGAGACCCAGTACTTC. This translates into CASSPGLAVGETQYF. The chain recombines TRBV9 with TRBJ2-5; 10 bases match TRBD2. Germline V gives CDR1 SGDLS, CDR2 YYNGEE. The trim removed 4 bases at V and 5 bases at J, leaving 8 bases unmatched. The CDR3 has 15 amino acids.